This is a list of T cell receptor beta chains from one sample in a study of T cells after yellow fever vaccination. In TCRdb, the 5' RACE reads were re-called with MiXCR into one record per CDR3 protein. The table has some 110,000 distinct CDR3 sequences, about 7% seen once. The sequenced sample was CD4+ T cells sorted from PBMCs, obtained approximately 47 days after the first yellow fever vaccination. These receptors all come from a young man who received the YFV17D yellow fever vaccine. The CDR3 runs from the conserved cysteine through the conserved F or W. The D gene is left open where the match is weak. Not every row has a clone size; where given, it reads once, few, many or a size class.

>TRBD1|TRBV5-1|many|TRBJ2-6|19
TGCGCCAGCAGCTTGCTTTCCGGACAGGGAAGCTCTGGGGCCAACGTCCTGACTTTC
CASSLLSGQGSSGANVLTF
>-|TRBV5-1|-|TRBJ1-1|13
TGCGCCAGCAGTGCAGGGGTGAACACTGAAGCTTTCTTT
CASSAGVNTEAFF
>TRBD1|TRBV3-1|many|TRBJ1-2|13
TGTGCCAGCAGCCAAGGACAGGGTTTTGGCTACACCTTC
CASSQGQGFGYTF
>-|TRBV19|many|TRBJ2-1|17
TGTGCCAGTAGTAAACGCCACAGGGCGAGCACCTACAATGAGCAGTTCTTC
CASSKRHRASTYNEQFF
>-|TRBV25-1|-|TRBJ2-7|15
TGTGCCAGCAGTGGAGGTATAGGAACAGTCTACGAGCAGTACTTC
CASSGGIGTVYEQYF
>-|TRBV5-1|many|TRBJ2-1|11
TGCGCCAGCAGCTTGGGTAATGAGCAGTTCTTC
CASSLGNEQFF
>-|TRBV12-3/TRBV12-4|-|TRBJ2-2|13
TGTACCAGCTGCTCGGGGGTAACCGGGGAGCTGTTTTTT
CTSCSGVTGELFF
>-|TRBV5-4|few|TRBJ2-3|15
TGTGCCAGCAGCCTGGGGGGCAGGGCAACAGATACGCAGTATTTT
CASSLGGRATDTQYF
>TRBD2|TRBV5-3|-|TRBJ2-5|16
TGTGCTAGAGATTTTGGCCAGCGGGGGGCCCAAGAGACCCAGTACTTC
CARDFGQRGAQETQYF
>-|TRBV7-2|few|TRBJ1-5|15
TGTGCCAGCAGCTTAGATCTTGGACCTTATCAGCCCCAGCATTTT
CASSLDLGPYQPQHF
>-|TRBV6-5|many|TRBJ2-1|12
TGTGCCAGCAGTTACGCACAGGGTATCCAGTTCTTC
CASSYAQGIQFF
>-|TRBV7-2|-|TRBJ1-1|13
TGTGCCAGCAGCTTAGTTTTGGACACTGAAGCTTTCTTT
CASSLVLDTEAFF
>-|TRBV12-3/TRBV12-4|many|TRBJ1-3|14
TGTGCCAGCAGGCAACAGGGCTCTGGAAACACCATATATTTT
CASRQQGSGNTIYF
>-|TRBV5-1|many|TRBJ1-2|14
TGCGCCAGCAGCTTACCGGGGACGGACCCTGGTTATACCTTC
CASSLPGTDPGYTF
>TRBD1|TRBV15|-|TRBJ2-1|13
TGTGCCGACGGGACAGCGATATACAATGAGCAGTTCTTC
CADGTAIYNEQFF
>-|TRBV4-2|many|TRBJ2-1|12
TGTGCCAGCAGCCGTAATACAAATGAGCAGTTCTTC
CASSRNTNEQFF
>TRBD2|TRBV7-6|-|TRBJ2-3|18
TGTGCCAGCAGCCCGCGATTATCCGCGGGGGGTTCCACAGATACGCAGTATTTT
CASSPRLSAGGSTDTQYF
>-|TRBV15|few|TRBJ2-5|15
TGTGCCACCAGCAGAGATTCGCGACAAACGGAGACCCAGTACTTC
CATSRDSRQTETQYF
>-|TRBV27|many|TRBJ2-5|12
TGTGCCAGCAGTTTATTGAAAGAGACCCAGTACTTC
CASSLLKETQYF
>-|TRBV19|-|TRBJ1-3|13
TGTGCCAGTAGTGGGTTCTCTGGAAACACCATATATTTT
CASSGFSGNTIYF
>-|TRBV7-2|many|TRBJ1-1|14
TGTGCCAGCAGCCCCCACGGGGGGTATGGTGAAGCTTTCTTT
CASSPHGGYGEAFF
>-|TRBV9|many|TRBJ2-1|19
TGTGCCAGCAGCGTAGGTGGGGCCGCCCTAAAAAGCTCCTACAATGAGCAGTTCTTC
CASSVGGAALKSSYNEQFF
>TRBD1|TRBV7-2|many|TRBJ2-4|17
TGTGCCAGCAGCTTAGCGCAAGGACAGGGAGTCAAAAACATTCAGTACTTC
CASSLAQGQGVKNIQYF
>-|TRBV24-1|-|TRBJ2-2|17
TGTGGGGCCAGTGATACATTTTACGCAGGGAGCACCGGGGAGCTGTTTTTT
CGASDTFYAGSTGELFF
>-|TRBV18|many|TRBJ2-7|15
TGTGCCAGCTCACTCACCGACGGGGATCCCTACGAGCAGTACTTC
CASSLTDGDPYEQYF
>-|TRBV5-1|medium-sized|TRBJ2-7|15
TGCGCCAGCAGCTTAGGACCGGCAAGCTCCTACGAGCAGTACTTC
CASSLGPASSYEQYF
>TRBD2|TRBV5-1|many|TRBJ2-5|14
TGTGCCAGCAGGCCGGGACTAGCGGGGGAGACCCAGTACTTC
CASRPGLAGETQYF
>TRBD2|TRBV6-5|many|TRBJ2-3|15
TGTGCCAGCAGCACTAGCGGGGGGATCACAGATACGCAGTATTTT
CASSTSGGITDTQYF
>TRBD1|TRBV5-4|few|TRBJ1-1|14
TGTGCCAGCAGCTTGGGCGGACAGGACACTGAAGCTTTCTTT
CASSLGGQDTEAFF
>-|TRBV7-6|many|TRBJ1-4|17
TGTGCCAGCAGCTTAGTGGACAGACTTGCAACTAATGAAAAACTGTTTTTT
CASSLVDRLATNEKLFF
>TRBD1|TRBV4-1|many|TRBJ1-4|16
TGCGCCAGCAGCCAACGCCGCGGACAGGGTGAAGAAAAACTGTTTTTT
CASSQRRGQGEEKLFF
>-|TRBV5-6|many|TRBJ2-7|12
TGTGCCAGCAGCTTGTACAGGGCCGACGAGTACTTC
CASSLYRADEYF
>TRBD1|TRBV28|many|TRBJ2-1|15
TGTGCCAGCAATCCCGACAGGGGCCCCTACAATGAGCAGTTCTTC
CASNPDRGPYNEQFF
>TRBD1|TRBV4-2|many|TRBJ2-7|18
TGTGCCAGCAGCCAAGTTGGGGGACAGGGTCGAGCGTCCTACGAGCAGTACTTC
CASSQVGGQGRASYEQYF
>TRBD1|TRBV2|many|TRBJ1-2|14
TGTGCCAGCAGTTCTAGGACAGGAAACTATGGCTACACCTTC
CASSSRTGNYGYTF
>TRBD1|TRBV24-1|many|TRBJ2-5|13
TGTGCCACCAGACAGGGGAGTGTCGGGACCCAGTACTTC
CATRQGSVGTQYF
>-|TRBV4-3|many|TRBJ1-4|15
TGCGCCAGCAGCCAAGATCGGGGCCTCAATGAAAAACTGTTTTTT
CASSQDRGLNEKLFF
>-|TRBV18|few|TRBJ1-4|15
TGTGCCAGCTCACCGAGCAGTATAACTAATGAAAAACTGTTTTTT
CASSPSSITNEKLFF
>-|TRBV4-1|many|TRBJ1-5|13
TGCGCCAGCAGCCAAGACCCCCATCAGCCCCAGCATTTT
CASSQDPHQPQHF
>-|TRBV20-1|many|TRBJ1-2|13
TGCAGTGCCGTAGGAAGTCCCAACTATGGCTACACCTTC
CSAVGSPNYGYTF
>-|TRBV7-9|-|TRBJ2-1|14
TGTGCCAGCACCTCTTTGGGGGGAAACCTGGGGCAGTTCTTC
CASTSLGGNLGQFF
>-|TRBV6-5|many|TRBJ1-6|12
TGTGCCAGCAGTAACCCGAATTCACCCCTCCACTTT
CASSNPNSPLHF
>TRBD1|TRBV20-1|few|TRBJ2-4|15
TGCAGTGCTGCGAGAAGGGGGCCAGCCAAAAACATTCAGTACTTC
CSAARRGPAKNIQYF
>TRBD2|TRBV7-2|-|TRBJ2-3|15
TGTGCCAGCCGACTAGCGGGGGGAAGCACAGATACGCAGTATTTT
CASRLAGGSTDTQYF
>TRBD1|TRBV29-1|many|TRBJ1-1|14
TGCAGCGTAGCTTCCGGGACAGGGAACACTGAAGCTTTCTTT
CSVASGTGNTEAFF
>TRBD1|TRBV12-3/TRBV12-4|many|TRBJ2-7|15
TGTGCCAGCAGTCCCTACAGGGGAGACCTCTACGAGCAGTACTTC
CASSPYRGDLYEQYF
>TRBD1|TRBV15|many|TRBJ2-2|14
TGTGCCACCAGTAGGGACAGGAACACCGGGGAGCTGTTTTTT
CATSRDRNTGELFF
>-|TRBV5-1|medium-sized|TRBJ2-5|15
TGCGCCAGCAGCTTGATCTTGGCAACTCAAGAGACCCAGTACTTC
CASSLILATQETQYF
>-|TRBV2|few|TRBJ1-2|11
TGTGCCAGCAGTGTTAGCTATGGCTACACCTTC
CASSVSYGYTF
>TRBD1|TRBV25-1|once|TRBJ1-5|16
TGTGCCAGCAGTGAATTCGGTTACAGGGGGCCTCAGCCCCAGCATTTT
CASSEFGYRGPQPQHF
>-|TRBV2|many|TRBJ2-7|15
TGTGCCAGCAGTGATTTCCCGGGGAAAAGGTACGAGCAGTACTTC
CASSDFPGKRYEQYF
>TRBD1|TRBV29-1|many|TRBJ1-4|19
TGCAGCGTTGTTCCGCTCGGGACAGGACCCTATGGGACTAATGAAAAACTGTTTTTT
CSVVPLGTGPYGTNEKLFF
>TRBD2|TRBV5-1|few|TRBJ2-3|16
TGCGCCAGCAGCCTAACTAGCGGGGGGCGTGGAGATACGCAGTATTTT
CASSLTSGGRGDTQYF
>TRBD1|TRBV12-3/TRBV12-4|few|TRBJ2-3|16
TGTGCCAGCACCGCTGGGACAGCTCACGGCACAGATACGCAGTATTTT
CASTAGTAHGTDTQYF
>-|TRBV15|many|TRBJ1-1|12
TGTGCCACCAGCGCCCGGGACGGTGAAGCTTTCTTT
CATSARDGEAFF
>-|TRBV4-1|many|TRBJ1-1|17
TGCGCCAGCAGCCAAGAACCTAAGGGATCCTTAGGCACTGAAGCTTTCTTT
CASSQEPKGSLGTEAFF
>-|TRBV19|few|TRBJ2-6|17
TGTGCCAGTAGCCCCCGCAGAATCTCCTCTGGGGCCAACGTCCTGACTTTC
CASSPRRISSGANVLTF
>TRBD1|TRBV7-2|many|TRBJ1-6|15
TGTGCCAGCAGCCGAGGGGGACAGGGGAATTCACCCCTCCACTTT
CASSRGGQGNSPLHF
>TRBD2|TRBV7-2|many|TRBJ2-7|16
TGTGCCAGCAGCTTAGCGGTGGCGGGGGGACCCTACGAGCAGTACTTC
CASSLAVAGGPYEQYF